Listed here is a single T cell receptor (beta chain). The entry originates in a study of blood T cell repertoires in COVID-19. As for the study in general: The samples span acute and convalescent COVID-19 from the United States, Italy and Spain. The cDNA or gDNA used as material had been derived from T cells, B-cell-depleted T cells, or PBMCs.

The germline V gene encodes CDR1 SGHVS and CDR2 FQNEAQ. This CDR3 is built from 13 residues. The trim removed 5 bases at V and 4 bases at J, leaving 2 bases unmatched. Source study methods: From reference gene primer amplification, estimates of nucleated cell counts were derived. TCRdb keeps only in-frame clones here, not all; method: immunoSEQ multiplex PCR. V and J calls and clone size are given by that table; D and trimming were obtained from the DNA. The data contain around 63,000 clones, over 75% of them singletons. Specimen: peripheral blood. The chain couples TRBV7-8 to TRBJ1-1; TRBD1 matches at 9 bases. This clonotype originated in a woman aged 55-75 years with acute or convalescent COVID-19. In DNA, the CDR3 is TGTGCCAGCAGCCCGGGACAGGGCACTGAAGCTTTCTTT. Amino acid sequence: CASSPGQGTEAFF.